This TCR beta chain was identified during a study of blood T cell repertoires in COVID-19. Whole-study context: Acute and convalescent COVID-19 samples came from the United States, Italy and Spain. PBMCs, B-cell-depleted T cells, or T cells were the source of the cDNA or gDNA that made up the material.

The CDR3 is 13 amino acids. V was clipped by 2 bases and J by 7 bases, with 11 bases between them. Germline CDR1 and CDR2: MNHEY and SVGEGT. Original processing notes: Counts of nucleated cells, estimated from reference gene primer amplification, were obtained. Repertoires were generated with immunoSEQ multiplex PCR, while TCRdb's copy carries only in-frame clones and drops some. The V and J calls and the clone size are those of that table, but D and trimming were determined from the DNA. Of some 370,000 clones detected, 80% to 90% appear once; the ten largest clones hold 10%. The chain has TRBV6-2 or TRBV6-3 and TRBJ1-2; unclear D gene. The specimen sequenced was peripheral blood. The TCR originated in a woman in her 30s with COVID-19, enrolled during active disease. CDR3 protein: CASSYEVFSGYTF. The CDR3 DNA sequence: TGTGCCAGCAGTTACGAGGTTTTTAGTGGCTACACCTTC.